The sequence of this TCR beta chain was determined in a study of blood T cell repertoires in COVID-19. Study at large: Sites in the United States, Italy and Spain provided acute and convalescent COVID-19 samples. Sample material is recorded as cDNA or gDNA derived from T cells, B-cell-depleted T cells, or PBMCs.

Germline V gene sequence: CDR1 LGHNA, CDR2 YSLEER. CDR3 length: 15 residues. V lost 4 bases and J lost 1, with 13 bases in between. Only in-frame clones appear in the TCRdb table, and some are missing; sequencing was by immunoSEQ multiplex PCR. The table has more than 300,000 clones, around four fifths seen once. Sequenced material: peripheral blood. This TCR was recovered from a woman aged 45-65 years with acute or convalescent COVID-19. The V call is TRBV4-3, the J call TRBJ1-2; D is possibly TRBD1 (5 bases). CDR3 sequence reads: CASSRDSAFNYGYTF. The CDR3 coding sequence is TGCGCCAGCAGCCGAGACAGCGCCTTTAACTATGGCTACACCTTC.